This T cell receptor beta chain emerged from a study of blood T cell repertoires in COVID-19. This clone was detected only once. The V gene lost 1 base and the J gene lost 6 bases, with 10 bases spanning the gap. Germline V lookup: CDR1 KGHSH, CDR2 LQKENI. The CDR3 consists of 14 residues. Profiled with immunoSEQ multiplex PCR; TCRdb holds only in-frame clones, not every one. The sample lists 200,000 or so clones, approximately 87% occurring once. This sequence originates from a woman aged 50 to 65 with acute or convalescent COVID-19. This chain links TRBV18 with TRBJ1-5, with D perhaps TRBD1 (5 bases). Sequencing used peripheral blood. The CDR3 is CASSPQGMVQPQHF. DNA for the CDR3: TGTGCCAGCTCACCACAGGGGATGGTTCAGCCCCAGCATTTT.